Below, 14 T cell receptor beta chains from the same sample are listed, as sequenced in a study of PD-1 blockade in classical Hodgkin lymphoma. Assay used: immunoSEQ multiplex PCR; TCRdb lists only in-frame clones, some missing. The sample records several thousand clones, 84% being singletons. Every patient relapsed after autologous stem cell transplantation, and brentuximab vedotin exposure varied. This specimen consisted of peripheral blood mononuclear cells (PBMCs), obtained at baseline. The receptors here all came from a human donor with classical Hodgkin lymphoma.

The chain couples TRBV7-9 to TRBJ2-2, with 10 bases lining up with TRBD2. Germline V gene data show CDR1 as SEHNR and CDR2 as FQNEAQ (reference sequence). This CDR3 region has 16 residues. V dropped 5 bases and J dropped 2; count of bases not matched to a gene: 5. The CDR3 loop is CASSPVAGGNTGELFF. The CDR3 DNA reads as TGTGCCAGCAGCCCCGTAGCGGGAGGTAACACCGGGGAGCTGTTTTTT.

The chain employs TRBV5-4 and TRBJ1-1, with unresolved D. CDR3 length equals 13 residues. Germline V gives CDR1 SGHNT, CDR2 YYREEE (reference sequence). The V and J ends lost 4 bases and 2 bases respectively, with 9 bases between them. The CDR3 sequence: CASSPEPNTEAFF. Here the CDR3 DNA reads TGTGCCAGCAGCCCCGAACCCAACACTGAAGCTTTCTTT. Variable domain in full (rest from reference TRBV5-4 and TRBJ1-1): ETGVTQSPTHLIKTRGQQVTLRCSSQSGHNTVSWYQQALGQGPQFIFQYYREEENGRGNFPPRFSGLQFPNYSSELNVNALELDDSALYLCASSPEPNTEAFFGQGTRLTVV.

This clone has only one observation. V gene TRBV28 combines with J gene TRBJ1-3; 9 bases map to TRBD1. The V segment lost 8 bases and the J segment 2 bases; nucleotides outside the gene matches: 7. Per germline, CDR1 MDHEN and CDR2 SYDVKM. The CDR3 extends over 15 amino acids. Here the CDR3 DNA reads TGTGCCAGCCGTGATAGGGACAGGGCTGGAAACACCATATATTTT. This gives the protein CASRDRDRAGNTIYF.

This clone has more than one count but fewer than ten. The gene calls are TRBV7-2 and TRBJ2-7, with 9 bases matching TRBD1. Germline CDR1 and CDR2: SGHTA and FQGNSA. This CDR3 is 13 amino acids long. The trim removed 5 bases at V and 7 bases at J, leaving 6 bases unmatched. The CDR3 protein is CASSPGTGWEQYF. CDR3 coding DNA: TGTGCCAGCAGCCCCGGGACAGGGTGGGAGCAGTACTTC.

This clone was counted a few times. The chain carries TRBV28 and TRBJ2-7; D might be TRBD1 (6 bases). Trimming took off 6 bases at V and 2 bases at J, with 11 bases between the two ends. This CDR3 is 13 amino acids long. Per germline, CDR1 MDHEN and CDR2 SYDVKM. CDR3 region: CASRGTPPYEQYF. In DNA form, the CDR3 reads TGTGCCAGCAGGGGGACACCGCCCTACGAGCAGTACTTC.

The chain couples TRBV13 to TRBJ2-1, with 9 bases lining up with TRBD2. CDR3 size: 22 residues. From germline, CDR1 is PRHDT and CDR2 FYEKMQ (reference sequence). Trimming at V came to 5 bases and at J to 0 bases, leaving 23 bases not matched to a gene. DNA for the CDR3: TGTGCCAGCAGCCCGGGAGTCTTTGGGGAGCGAGCGGGAGGCCCCTCCTACAATGAGCAGTTCTTC. It specifies CASSPGVFGERAGGPSYNEQFF. The full variable domain, with the rest looked up from reference TRBV13 and TRBJ2-1, is AAGVIQSPRHLIKEKRETATLKCYPIPRHDTVYWYQQGPGQDPQFLISFYEKMQSDKGSIPDRFSAQQFSDYHSELNMSSLELGDSALYFCASSPGVFGERAGGPSYNEQFFGPGTRLTVL.

In nucleotides, the CDR3 is TGTGCCAGCAGCCAAGATTTTACAGGGCGGCAGTACTTC. It translates to CASSQDFTGRQYF. V is TRBV14 and J is TRBJ2-7; D might be TRBD1 (6 bases). Trimming removed 0 bases at V and 9 bases at J, with 12 bases between. Germline values: CDR1 SGHDN, CDR2 FVKESK. The CDR3 spans 13 residues.

There are a few counts of this clone. CDR3 region: CASSSLLAGVGDTQYF. CDR3 DNA sequence: TGCGCCAGCAGCTCTCTACTAGCGGGAGTTGGTGATACGCAGTATTTT. This chain joins TRBV5-1 and TRBJ2-3; 11 bases are shared with TRBD2. With 3 bases clipped from V and 6 bases from J, the junction kept 9 bases outside the gene matches. This CDR3 has 16 residues. Germline CDR1 SGHRS, CDR2 YFSETQ.

This clone was found once. CDR3 coding DNA: TGTGCCGGGTACAGGGGGCGTTGGGACGAGCAGTACTTC. It translates to CAGYRGRWDEQYF. V usage is TRBV27 and J usage is TRBJ2-7; the match to TRBD1 covers 9 bases. Germline V gives CDR1 MNHEY, CDR2 SMNVEV (reference sequence). V lost 11 bases, J lost 5 bases, and 10 bases stayed unmatched. This CDR3 contains 13 residues.

V usage is TRBV11-2 and J usage is TRBJ2-1; D perhaps matches TRBD1 (6 bases). The CDR3 runs to 15 residues. V lost 1 base to trimming and J lost 3 bases, with 10 bases between them. CDR1 SGHAT and CDR2 FQNNGV come from the germline V gene. CDR3 residues: CASSLALTGYNEQFF. The CDR3 nucleotides read TGTGCCAGCAGCTTAGCCCTGACAGGCTACAATGAGCAGTTCTTC.

This clone was counted only a few times. V usage is TRBV6-1 and J usage is TRBJ1-5; a weak D match, TRBD1 (5 bases). The V and J ends lost 1 base and 6 bases respectively, with 19 bases between them. The CDR3 loop spans 17 amino acids. Germline V CDR1 and CDR2: MNHNS, SASEGT. The CDR3: CASSEGAGFALFQPQHF. CDR3 sequence (DNA): TGTGCCAGCAGTGAAGGGGCAGGGTTTGCCCTTTTTCAGCCCCAGCATTTT.

The chain uses TRBV2 and TRBJ2-3, with 9 bases aligning to TRBD1. The CDR3 runs 15 residues. The trim removed 1 base at V and 5 bases at J, leaving 4 bases unmatched. The germline V gene has CDR1 SNHLY and CDR2 FYNNEI. As DNA, the CDR3 is TGTGCCAGCAGTGAAGACAGGGGGCGGGTAGATACGCAGTATTTT. Amino acid sequence: CASSEDRGRVDTQYF.

The J gene is TRBJ2-1, the V gene TRBV27; 7 bases line up with TRBD2. V lost 0 bases and J lost 7; bases outside the gene matches: 15. The CDR3 is 18 residues long. Germline V lookup: CDR1 MNHEY, CDR2 SMNVEV (reference sequence). The CDR3 is CASSLSGTGGPMRNEQFF. In DNA, the CDR3 is TGTGCCAGCAGTTTATCGGGTACGGGAGGCCCTATGAGGAATGAGCAGTTCTTC.

V usage is TRBV20-1 and J usage is TRBJ2-3; D uncertain. The CDR3 extends over 11 amino acids. CDR1 is DFQATT and CDR2 is SNEGSKA in the germline V gene (reference sequence). Trimming shortened V by 4 bases and J by 5 bases, and 7 bases separated the two germline ends. The CDR3 coding sequence is TGCAGTGCTACGCTATTAGATACGCAGTATTTT. It yields the protein CSATLLDTQYF.